This TCR beta chain was sequenced during a study of vaccination and CD4 T cells after COVID-19. Study summary: Convalescent patients, SARS-CoV-2 positive by nasal swab PCR, comprised fewer than 10 mild cases and one severe case.

Note on this clonotype: Its cognate antigen is unknown.

Germline CDR1 and CDR2: SGHVS and FQNEAQ. This CDR3 comprises 16 residues. Trimming cost V 4 bases and J 0 bases, with 15 bases left between them. Noted treatment: roughly nine-day PBMC culture with coronavirus spike peptide pools or control peptides (ViraFEST assay). Whole-study findings and limits: Spike mono-reactive status applied to 304 of 307 vaccine-specific clones in convalescent patients.

Scientists ran DNA taken from cultured CD4+ T cells through the Oncomine TCR Beta short-read assay for sequencing. TCRdb analysed the PCR reads with MiXCR anew, one entry per CDR3 protein. The table has 8,500 to 13,000 distinct CDR3 sequences, approximately 48% seen once. Input material: CD4+ T cells from blood, cultured in vitro. The receptor was isolated from a human donor who had recovered from COVID-19. This chain links TRBV7-8 with TRBJ1-2, with D perhaps TRBD1 (6 bases). The CDR3 reads CASSSLGGGSNYGYTF. DNA for the CDR3: TGTGCCAGCAGCTCGCTCGGGGGCGGTTCTAACTATGGCTACACCTTC.